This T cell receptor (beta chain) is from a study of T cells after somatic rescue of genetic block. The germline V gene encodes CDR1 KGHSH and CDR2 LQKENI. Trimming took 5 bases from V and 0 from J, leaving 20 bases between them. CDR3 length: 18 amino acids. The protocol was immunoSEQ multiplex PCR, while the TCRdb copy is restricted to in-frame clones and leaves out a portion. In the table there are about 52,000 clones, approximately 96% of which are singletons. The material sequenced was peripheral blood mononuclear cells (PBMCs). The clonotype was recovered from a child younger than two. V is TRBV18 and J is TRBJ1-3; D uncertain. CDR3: CASSYNFVAPSSGNTIYF. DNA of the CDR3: TGTGCCAGCTCATATAACTTTGTGGCCCCGAGCTCTGGAAACACCATATATTTT. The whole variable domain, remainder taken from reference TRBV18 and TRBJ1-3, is NAGVMQNPRHLVRRRGQEARLRCSPMKGHSHVYWYRQLPEEGLKFMVYLQKENIIDESGMPKERFSAEFPKEGPSILRIQQVVRGDSAAYFCASSYNFVAPSSGNTIYFGEGSWLTVV.